This passage covers 7 T cell receptor beta chains from one sample sequenced in a study of blood T cells in healthy people across ages. A second PCR, run for about 7 to 11 cycles, used a sample-barcoded 5' primer plus a J-beta primer mix. Each CDR3 protein is one row after TCRdb ran MiXCR on the 5' RACE reads. The sample yields hundreds of thousands of distinct CDR3 sequences, roughly a quarter seen once. These data were also reused for a study on T cells of mothers and their children.

Material for sequencing was blood. These TCRs come from a boy aged 2 to 10 in good health.

This rearrangement joins TRBV4-3 to TRBJ1-2; D call uncertain. CDR1 is LGHNA, CDR2 YSLEER, per germline. The CDR3 is 16 amino acids. Trimming removed 1 base from V and 4 bases from J, with 16 bases in between. Written as DNA, the CDR3 is TGCGCCAGCAGCCAAGGCTCCGGGAGCGGAAGCTATGGCTACACCTTC. Its protein product is CASSQGSGSGSYGYTF.

V usage is TRBV10-3 and J usage is TRBJ1-5; possibly TRBD1 for D (6 bases). Germline loops: CDR1 ENHRY, CDR2 SYGVKD. V lost 2 bases and J 3 bases, leaving 8 bases between the germline ends. The CDR3 has 14 amino acids. CDR3 loop: CAISEGQNNQPQHF. For the CDR3, the DNA is TGTGCCATCAGTGAGGGACAGAACAATCAGCCCCAGCATTTT.

The J gene is TRBJ2-5, the V gene TRBV20-1; 10 bases agree with TRBD2. The J call is in doubt because the DNA end fits TRBJ2-1 better. The CDR3 loop spans 14 amino acids. Germline CDR1 and CDR2: DFQATT and SNEGSKA (reference sequence). CDR3 DNA sequence: TGCAGTGCTACCGGGACTAGCGTCTACAATGAGCAGTTCTTC. This encodes CSATGTSVYNEQFF.

This clonotype was seen more than once but under ten times. This chain uses TRBV14 with TRBJ1-4, with a possible D match to TRBD1 (6 bases). CDR3 size: 14 residues. Trimming took off 3 bases at V and 8 bases at J, with 13 bases between the two ends. Germline V gene data show CDR1 as SGHDN and CDR2 as FVKESK. As DNA, the CDR3 is TGTGCCAGCAGCCATGACAGGCGGGAAGAAAAACTGTTTTTT. Amino acid sequence: CASSHDRREEKLFF.

This clonotype has more than one count but fewer than ten. V gene TRBV5-1 combines with J gene TRBJ2-2; perhaps TRBD2 as D (5 bases). There are 16 residues in the CDR3. Germline values: CDR1 SGHRS, CDR2 YFSETQ. V dropped 4 bases and J dropped 6 bases, with 19 bases sitting between them. DNA for the CDR3: TGCGCCAGCAGCCCGTCCGGGGAAATGATGTCCGGGGAGCTGTTTTTT. Its protein product is CASSPSGEMMSGELFF.

The table lists this clonotype with a few counts. This chain joins TRBV5-6 and TRBJ2-4; a weak D match, TRBD1 (5 bases). The V end lost 0 bases, the J end lost 0 bases, and 13 bases lay between the germline ends. Germline V gene data show CDR1 as SGHDT and CDR2 as YYEEEE. The CDR3 runs to 17 residues. CDR3 nucleotide sequence: TGTGCCAGCAGCTTGGGCGGACACCTACTAGCCAAAAACATTCAGTACTTC. Residues: CASSLGGHLLAKNIQYF.

This clonotype was detected once. The rearrangement joins TRBV29-1 to TRBJ2-4, with TRBD2 matching 12 bases. The junction had 16 bases not matched to a gene; V was cut back by 4 bases and J by 3 bases. The CDR3 is 19 residues long. Germline-derived CDR1 and CDR2 are SQVTM and ANQGSEA. Here the CDR3 reads CSVAPGLAGRGPYKNIQYF. Here the CDR3 DNA reads TGCAGCGTTGCCCCGGGACTAGCGGGCCGGGGGCCCTACAAAAACATTCAGTACTTC.